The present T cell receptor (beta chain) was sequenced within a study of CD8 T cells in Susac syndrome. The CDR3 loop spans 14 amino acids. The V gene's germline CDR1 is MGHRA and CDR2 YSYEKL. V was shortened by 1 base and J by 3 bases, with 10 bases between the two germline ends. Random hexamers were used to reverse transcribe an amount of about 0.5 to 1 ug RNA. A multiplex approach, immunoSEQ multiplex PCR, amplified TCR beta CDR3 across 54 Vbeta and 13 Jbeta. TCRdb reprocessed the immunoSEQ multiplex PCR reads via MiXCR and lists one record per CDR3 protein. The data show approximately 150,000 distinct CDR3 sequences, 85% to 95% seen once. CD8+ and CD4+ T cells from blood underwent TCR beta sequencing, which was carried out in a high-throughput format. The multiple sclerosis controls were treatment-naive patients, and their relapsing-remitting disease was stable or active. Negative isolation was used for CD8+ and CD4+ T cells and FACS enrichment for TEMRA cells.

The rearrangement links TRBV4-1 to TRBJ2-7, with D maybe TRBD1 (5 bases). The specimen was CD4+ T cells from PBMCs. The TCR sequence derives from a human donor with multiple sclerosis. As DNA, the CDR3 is TGCGCCAGCAGCCAAGGCAGGGCGGTCTACGAGCAGTACTTC. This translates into CASSQGRAVYEQYF.